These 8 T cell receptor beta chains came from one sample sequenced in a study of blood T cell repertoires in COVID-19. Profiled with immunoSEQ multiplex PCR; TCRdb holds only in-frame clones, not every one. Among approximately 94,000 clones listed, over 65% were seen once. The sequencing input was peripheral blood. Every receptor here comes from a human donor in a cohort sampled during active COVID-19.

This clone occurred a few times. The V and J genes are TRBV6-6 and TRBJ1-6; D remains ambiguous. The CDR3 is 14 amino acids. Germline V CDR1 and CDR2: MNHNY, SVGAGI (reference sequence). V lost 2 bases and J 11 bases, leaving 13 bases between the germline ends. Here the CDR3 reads CASSYPEEGAPLHF. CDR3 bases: TGTGCCAGCAGTTACCCCGAGGAGGGTGCACCCCTCCACTTT.

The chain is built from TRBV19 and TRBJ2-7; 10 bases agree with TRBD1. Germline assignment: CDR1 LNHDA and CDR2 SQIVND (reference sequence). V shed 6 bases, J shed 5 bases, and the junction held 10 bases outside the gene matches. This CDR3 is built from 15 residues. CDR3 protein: CASRAHGTGVDEQYF. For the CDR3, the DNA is TGTGCCAGTAGGGCGCACGGGACAGGGGTAGACGAGCAGTACTTC.

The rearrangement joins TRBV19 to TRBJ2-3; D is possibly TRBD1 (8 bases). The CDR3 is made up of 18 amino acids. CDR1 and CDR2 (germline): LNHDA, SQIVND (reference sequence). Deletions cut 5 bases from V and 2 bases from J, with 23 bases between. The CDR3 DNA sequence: TGTGCCAGTAGTGCCAGGACAGGGAGGGACCGTTTCACAGATACGCAGTATTTT. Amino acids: CASSARTGRDRFTDTQYF. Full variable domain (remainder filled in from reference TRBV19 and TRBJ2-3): DGGITQSPKYLFRKEGQNVTLSCEQNLNHDAMYWYRQDPGQGLRLIYYSQIVNDFQKGDIAEGYSVSREKKESFPLTVTSAQKNPTAFYLCASSARTGRDRFTDTQYFGPGTRLTVL.

The CDR3 DNA is TGTGCCAGCAGCTCCGGACCGGGGAGCAATCAGCCCCAGCATTTT. Its protein product is CASSSGPGSNQPQHF. This rearrangement joins TRBV5-4 to TRBJ1-5; D call uncertain. V gave up 3 bases and J gave up 1 base, with 11 bases separating them. CDR3 length: 15 amino acids. The germline gives CDR1 SGHNT, CDR2 YYREEE (reference sequence).

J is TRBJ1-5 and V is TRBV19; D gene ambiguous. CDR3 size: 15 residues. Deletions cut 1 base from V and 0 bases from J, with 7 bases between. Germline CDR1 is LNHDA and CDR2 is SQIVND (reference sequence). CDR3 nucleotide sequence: TGTGCCAGTAGTATAGTTTTTAATAGCAATCAGCCCCAGCATTTT. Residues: CASSIVFNSNQPQHF.

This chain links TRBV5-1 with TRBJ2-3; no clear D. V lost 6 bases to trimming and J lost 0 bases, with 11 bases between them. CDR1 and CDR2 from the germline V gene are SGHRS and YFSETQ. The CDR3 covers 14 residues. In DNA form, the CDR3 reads TGCGCCAGCAACCAGGCCTCTAGCACAGATACGCAGTATTTT. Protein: CASNQASSTDTQYF.

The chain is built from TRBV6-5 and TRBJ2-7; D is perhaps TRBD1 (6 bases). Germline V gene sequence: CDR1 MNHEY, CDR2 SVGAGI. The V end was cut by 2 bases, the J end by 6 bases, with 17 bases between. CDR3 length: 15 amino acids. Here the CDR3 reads CASSYTYATGSEQYF. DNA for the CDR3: TGTGCCAGCAGTTACACATACGCTACAGGGAGCGAGCAGTACTTC.

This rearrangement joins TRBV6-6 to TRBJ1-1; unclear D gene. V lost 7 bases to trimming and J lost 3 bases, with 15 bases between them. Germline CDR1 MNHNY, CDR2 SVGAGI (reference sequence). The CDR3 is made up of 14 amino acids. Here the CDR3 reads CASTPLEGDTEAFF. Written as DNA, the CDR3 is TGTGCCAGCACCCCTCTGGAGGGAGACACTGAAGCTTTCTTT.